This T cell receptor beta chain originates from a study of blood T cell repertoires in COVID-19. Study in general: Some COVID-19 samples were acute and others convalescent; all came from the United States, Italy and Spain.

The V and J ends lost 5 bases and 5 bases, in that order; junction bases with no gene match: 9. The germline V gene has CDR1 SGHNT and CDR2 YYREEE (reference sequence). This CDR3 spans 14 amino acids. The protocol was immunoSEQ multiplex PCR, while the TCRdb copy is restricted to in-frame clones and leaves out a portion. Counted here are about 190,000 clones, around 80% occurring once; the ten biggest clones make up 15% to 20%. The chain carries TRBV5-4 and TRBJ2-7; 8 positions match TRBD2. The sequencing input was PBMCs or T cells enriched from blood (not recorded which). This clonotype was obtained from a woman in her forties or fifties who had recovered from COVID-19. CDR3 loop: CASRVAGFRNEQYF. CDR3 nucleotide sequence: TGTGCCAGCAGGGTAGCGGGATTCCGAAACGAGCAGTACTTC.